This T cell receptor (beta chain) was sequenced in a study of T cells in Graves' hyperthyroidism and ophthalmopathy. About the research overall: Peripheral blood was collected at initial diagnosis, before any treatment.

Broader study findings: Most thyroid clonotypes expanded above 0.001 appeared in blood too. The model foresaw ophthalmopathy a median approximately 6.1 months prior to onset.

A note on this clonotype: Its cognate antigen is unknown.

Trimming removed 1 base at V and 8 bases at J, with 9 bases between. CDR3 size: 12 residues. Germline V CDR1 and CDR2: SGHDT, YYEEEE. There were TCR beta CDR3 regions amplified from RNA transcripts. HTBI primers were used for first-round RT-PCR of the TCR CDR3. TCRdb recomputed calls from the multiplex PCR reads with MiXCR, one row per CDR3 protein. Of 700,000 to 950,000 distinct CDR3 sequences in the sample, under 45% were seen once. Sequenced input: blood. The V gene is TRBV5-6, the J gene TRBJ1-2; D uncertain. This receptor was taken from a woman in her thirties or forties with Graves' hyperthyroidism. The CDR3 loop reads CASSLTAGGYTF. Here the CDR3 DNA reads TGTGCCAGCAGCTTGACGGCGGGCGGCTACACCTTC.